This T cell receptor (beta chain) stems from a study of regulatory T cells in long-lasting Graves disease. Sample time point: persistent/refractory GD, antithyroid drugs over 5 years with positive TRAb. Extracted RNA from PBMCs served as the source of the TCR library. With respect to this clonotype: A much larger clone differs by one base, so this may be a read error.

The CDR3 totals 14 residues. Germline V gene data show CDR1 as DFQATT and CDR2 as SNEGSKA (reference sequence). Building the TCR beta libraries relied on iRepertoire HTBI primers, and CDR3 regions underwent Arm-PCR. From the multiplex PCR reads, TCRdb called clonotypes with MiXCR, one entry per CDR3 protein. Among roughly 500,000 distinct CDR3 sequences listed, under 25% were seen once. The sequences come from peripheral blood mononuclear cells (PBMCs), collected when the disease was refractory, from a patient treated with antithyroid drugs. This chain links TRBV20-1 with TRBJ2-2, with 9 bases aligning to TRBD2. This receptor was taken from a female donor with Graves disease. CDR3 amino acids: CSAGSGSGTEELFF. Here the CDR3 DNA reads TGCAGTGCTGGTAGCGGGAGCGGCACCGAGGAGCTGTTTTTT.